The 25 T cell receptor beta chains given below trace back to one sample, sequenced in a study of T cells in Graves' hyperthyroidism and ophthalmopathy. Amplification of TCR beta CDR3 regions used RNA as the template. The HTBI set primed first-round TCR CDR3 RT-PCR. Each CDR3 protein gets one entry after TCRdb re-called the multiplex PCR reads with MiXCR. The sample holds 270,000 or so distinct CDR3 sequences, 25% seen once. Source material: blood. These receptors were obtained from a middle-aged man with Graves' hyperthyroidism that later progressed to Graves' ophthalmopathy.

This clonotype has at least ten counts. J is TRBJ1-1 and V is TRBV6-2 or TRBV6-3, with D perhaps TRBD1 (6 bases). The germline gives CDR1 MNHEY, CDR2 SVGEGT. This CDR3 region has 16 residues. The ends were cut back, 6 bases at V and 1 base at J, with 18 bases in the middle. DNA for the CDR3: TGTGCCAGCAGAAAAACGGGTGGGGGCACGAACACTGAAGCTTTCTTT. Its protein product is CASRKTGGGTNTEAFF.

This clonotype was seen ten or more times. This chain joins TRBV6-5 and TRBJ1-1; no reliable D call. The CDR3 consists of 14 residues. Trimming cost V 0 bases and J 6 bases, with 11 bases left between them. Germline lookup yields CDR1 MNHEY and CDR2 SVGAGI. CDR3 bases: TGTGCCAGCAGTTACTCGGCAGCTGGGGCTGAAGCTTTCTTT. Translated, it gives CASSYSAAGAEAFF.

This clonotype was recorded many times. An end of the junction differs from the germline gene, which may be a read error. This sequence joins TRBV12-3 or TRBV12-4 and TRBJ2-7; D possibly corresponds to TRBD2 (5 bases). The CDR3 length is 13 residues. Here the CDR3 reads CASSPGRGYGQYF. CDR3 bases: TGTGCCAGCAGTCCCGGACGGGGATACGGGCAGTACTTC.

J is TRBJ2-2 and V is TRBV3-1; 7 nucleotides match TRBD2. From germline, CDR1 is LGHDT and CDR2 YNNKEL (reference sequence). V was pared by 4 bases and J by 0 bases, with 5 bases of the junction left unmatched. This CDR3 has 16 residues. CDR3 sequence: CASSRRGTTNTGELFF. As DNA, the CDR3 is TGTGCCAGCAGCCGCCGGGGGACTACGAACACCGGGGAGCTGTTTTTT. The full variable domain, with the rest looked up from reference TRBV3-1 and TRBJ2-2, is DTAVSQTPKYLVTQMGNDKSIKCEQNLGHDTMYWYKQDSKKFLKIMFSYNNKELIINETVPNRFSPKSPDKAHLNLHINSLELGDSAVYFCASSRRGTTNTGELFFGEGSRLTVL.

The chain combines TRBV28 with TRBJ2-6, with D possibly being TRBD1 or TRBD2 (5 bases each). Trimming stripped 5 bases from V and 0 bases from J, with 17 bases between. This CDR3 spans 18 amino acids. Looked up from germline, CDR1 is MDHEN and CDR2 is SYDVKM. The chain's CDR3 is CASSVRDLLTSGANVLTF. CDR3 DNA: TGTGCCAGCAGTGTCCGGGACCTCCTAACCTCTGGGGCCAACGTCCTGACTTTC.

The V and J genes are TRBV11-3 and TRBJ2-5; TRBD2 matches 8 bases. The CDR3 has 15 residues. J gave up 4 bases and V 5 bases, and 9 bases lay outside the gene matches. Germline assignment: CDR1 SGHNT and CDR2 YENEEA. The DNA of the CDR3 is TGTGCCAGCAGCCCCCTCACTAGCGGAGTAGAGACCCAGTACTTC. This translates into CASSPLTSGVETQYF.

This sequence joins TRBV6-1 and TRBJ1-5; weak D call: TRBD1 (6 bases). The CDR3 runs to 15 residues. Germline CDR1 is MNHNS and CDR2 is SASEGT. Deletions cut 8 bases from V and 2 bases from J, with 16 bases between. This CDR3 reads CASYTRGVGNQPQHF. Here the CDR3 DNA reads TGTGCCAGCTACACCAGGGGAGTAGGCAATCAGCCCCAGCATTTT.

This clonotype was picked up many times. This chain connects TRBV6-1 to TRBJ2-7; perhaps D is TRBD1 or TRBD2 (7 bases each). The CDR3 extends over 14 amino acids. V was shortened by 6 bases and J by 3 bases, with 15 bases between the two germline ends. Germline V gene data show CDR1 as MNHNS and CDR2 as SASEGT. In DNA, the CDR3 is TGTGCCAGCAGGACAGCGGGACAGAGCTACGAGCAGTACTTC. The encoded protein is CASRTAGQSYEQYF.

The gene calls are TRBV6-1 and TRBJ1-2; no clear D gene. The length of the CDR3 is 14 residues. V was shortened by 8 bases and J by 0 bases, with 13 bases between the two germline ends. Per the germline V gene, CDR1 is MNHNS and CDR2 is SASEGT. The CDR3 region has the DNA TGTGCCAGCCTACGGAGGGCTGCTAACTATGGCTACACCTTC. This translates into CASLRRAANYGYTF.

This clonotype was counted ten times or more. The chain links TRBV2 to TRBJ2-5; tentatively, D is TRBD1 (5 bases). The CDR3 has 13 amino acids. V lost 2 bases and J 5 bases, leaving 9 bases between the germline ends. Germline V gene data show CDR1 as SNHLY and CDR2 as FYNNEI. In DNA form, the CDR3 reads TGTGCCAGCAGTGAACAGGGTTGGGAGACCCAGTACTTC. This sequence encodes CASSEQGWETQYF.

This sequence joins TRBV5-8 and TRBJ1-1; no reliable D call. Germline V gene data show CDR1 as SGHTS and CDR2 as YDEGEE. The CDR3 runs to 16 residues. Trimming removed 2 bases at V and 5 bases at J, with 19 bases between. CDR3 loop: CASSLGGKIRRTEAFF. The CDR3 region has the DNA TGTGCCAGCAGCTTAGGAGGGAAAATACGGAGGACTGAAGCTTTCTTT.

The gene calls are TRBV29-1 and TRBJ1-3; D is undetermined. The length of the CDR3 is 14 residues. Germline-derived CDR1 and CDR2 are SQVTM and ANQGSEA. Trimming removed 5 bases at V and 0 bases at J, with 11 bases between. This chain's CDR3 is CSVLSGNSGNTIYF. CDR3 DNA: TGCAGCGTTCTAAGCGGGAACTCTGGAAACACCATATATTTT.

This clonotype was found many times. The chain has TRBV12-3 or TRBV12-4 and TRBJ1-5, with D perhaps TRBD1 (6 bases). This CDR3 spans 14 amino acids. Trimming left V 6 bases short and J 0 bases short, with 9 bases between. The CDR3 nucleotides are TGTGCCAGCAGGAGAGGGGGTAGCAATCAGCCCCAGCATTTT. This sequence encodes CASRRGGSNQPQHF.

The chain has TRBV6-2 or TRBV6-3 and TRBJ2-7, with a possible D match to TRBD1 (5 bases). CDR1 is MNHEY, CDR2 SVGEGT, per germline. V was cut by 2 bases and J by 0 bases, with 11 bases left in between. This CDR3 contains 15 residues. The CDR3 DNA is TGTGCCAGCAGTTACGCAGGGCCCAGCTCCTACGAGCAGTACTTC. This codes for CASSYAGPSSYEQYF.

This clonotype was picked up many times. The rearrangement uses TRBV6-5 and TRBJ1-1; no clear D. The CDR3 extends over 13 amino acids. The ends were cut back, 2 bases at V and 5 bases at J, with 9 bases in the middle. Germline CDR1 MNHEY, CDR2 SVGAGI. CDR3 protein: CASSYTSGTEAFF. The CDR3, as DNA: TGTGCCAGCAGTTACACCTCGGGGACTGAAGCTTTCTTT.

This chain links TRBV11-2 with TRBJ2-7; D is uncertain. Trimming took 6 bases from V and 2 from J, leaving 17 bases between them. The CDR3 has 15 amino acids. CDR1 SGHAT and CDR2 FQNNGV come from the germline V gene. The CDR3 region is CASSSEPARTYEQYF. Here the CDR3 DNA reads TGTGCCAGCAGTTCCGAGCCAGCCCGAACCTACGAGCAGTACTTC.

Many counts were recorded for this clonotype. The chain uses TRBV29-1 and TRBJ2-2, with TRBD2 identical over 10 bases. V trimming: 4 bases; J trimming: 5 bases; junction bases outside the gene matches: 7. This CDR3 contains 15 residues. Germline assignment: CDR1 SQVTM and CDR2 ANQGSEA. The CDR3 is CSVVASGSKTGELFF. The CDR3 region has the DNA TGCAGCGTTGTGGCTAGCGGGAGTAAAACCGGGGAGCTGTTTTTT.

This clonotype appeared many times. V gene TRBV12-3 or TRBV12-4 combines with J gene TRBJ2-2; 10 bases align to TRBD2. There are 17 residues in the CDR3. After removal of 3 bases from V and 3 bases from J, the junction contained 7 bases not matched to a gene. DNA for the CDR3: TGTGCCAGCAGTTTCTCTTCTAGCGGGAGATACACCGGGGAGCTGTTTTTT. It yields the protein CASSFSSSGRYTGELFF.

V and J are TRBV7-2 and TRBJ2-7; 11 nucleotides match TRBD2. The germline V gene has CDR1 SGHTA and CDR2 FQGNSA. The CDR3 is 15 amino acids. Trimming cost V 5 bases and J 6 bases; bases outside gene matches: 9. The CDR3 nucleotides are TGTGCCAGCAGCCCCGCCGGGCTAGCGGGAGGCGAGCAGTACTTC. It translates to CASSPAGLAGGEQYF.

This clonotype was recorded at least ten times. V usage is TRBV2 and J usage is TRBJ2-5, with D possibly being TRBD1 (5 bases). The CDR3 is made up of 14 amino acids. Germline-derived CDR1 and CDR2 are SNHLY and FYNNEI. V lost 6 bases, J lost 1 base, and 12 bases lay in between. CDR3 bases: TGTGCCAGCAGCGCAGGGTCTAGCCAAGAGACCCAGTACTTC. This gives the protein CASSAGSSQETQYF. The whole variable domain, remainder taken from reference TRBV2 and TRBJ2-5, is EPEVTQTPSHQVTQMGQEVILRCVPISNHLYFYWYRQILGQKVEFLVSFYNNEISEKSEIFDDQFSVERPDGSNFTLKIRSTKLEDSAMYFCASSAGSSQETQYFGPGTRLLVL.

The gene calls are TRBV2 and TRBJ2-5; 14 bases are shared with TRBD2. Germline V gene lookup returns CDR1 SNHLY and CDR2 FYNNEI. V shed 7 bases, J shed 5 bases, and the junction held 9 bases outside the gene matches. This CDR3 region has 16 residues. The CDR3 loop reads CASTPGLAGVGETQYF. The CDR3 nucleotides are TGTGCCAGCACCCCGGGACTAGCGGGAGTCGGGGAGACCCAGTACTTC.

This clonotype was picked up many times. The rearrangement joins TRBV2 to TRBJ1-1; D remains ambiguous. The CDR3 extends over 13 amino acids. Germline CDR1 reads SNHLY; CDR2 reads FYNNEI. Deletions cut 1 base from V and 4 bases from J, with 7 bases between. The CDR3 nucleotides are TGTGCCAGCAGTGAAGAGGCGACCACTGAAGCTTTCTTT. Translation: CASSEEATTEAFF.

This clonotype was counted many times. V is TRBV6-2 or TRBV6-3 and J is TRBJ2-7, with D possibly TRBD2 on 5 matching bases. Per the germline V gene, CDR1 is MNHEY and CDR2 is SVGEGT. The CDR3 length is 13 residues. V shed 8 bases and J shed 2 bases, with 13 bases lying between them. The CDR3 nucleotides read TGTGCCAGCGGACTTGGAACAACCTACGAGCAGTACTTC. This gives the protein CASGLGTTYEQYF.

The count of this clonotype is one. The CDR3 sequence: CASSYRRGGPQPQHF. The CDR3 nucleotides read TGTGCCAGCAGTTACCGGAGAGGGGGGCCTCAGCCCCAGCATTTT. The chain uses TRBV6-2 or TRBV6-3 and TRBJ1-5, with D perhaps matching TRBD1 (6 bases). V was shortened by 2 bases and J by 6 bases, with 14 bases between the two germline ends. The CDR3 has 15 residues. Looked up from germline, CDR1 is MNHEY and CDR2 is SVGEGT.

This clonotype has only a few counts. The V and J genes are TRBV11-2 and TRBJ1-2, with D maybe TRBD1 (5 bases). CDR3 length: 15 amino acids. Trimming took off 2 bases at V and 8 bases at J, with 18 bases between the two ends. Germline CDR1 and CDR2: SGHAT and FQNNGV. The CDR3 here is CASSLLNPTVEGYTF. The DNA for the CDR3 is TGTGCCAGCAGCTTACTCAACCCGACAGTTGAAGGCTACACCTTC. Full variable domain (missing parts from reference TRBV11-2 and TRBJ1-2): EAGVAQSPRYKIIEKRQSVAFWCNPISGHATLYWYQQILGQGPKLLIQFQNNGVVDDSQLPKDRFSAERLKGVDSTLKIQPAKLEDSAVYLCASSLLNPTVEGYTFGSGTRLTVV.